Listed below are T cell receptor beta chains from one sample, sequenced in a study of a mutant IDH1 vaccine in newly diagnosed glioma. The antigens these receptors bind are not known. Generated by immunoSEQ multiplex PCR, the TCRdb table keeps only in-frame clones and is missing some. Among some 56,000 clones, about 80% were seen once, and the ten largest hold roughly 5%. This specimen was PBMCs, taken from a glioma patient whose treatment included an IDH1 peptide vaccine. The receptors originated from a middle-aged man with glioma. Each CDR3 is given with its conserved first and last residue. The D gene is left open where the match is weak. Size values are once, few and many counts, or a class for expanded clones, and some rows have none.

clone_size | j_call | v_call | d_call | cdr3_nt | cdr3_aa
. | TRBJ2-2 | TRBV6-6 | TRBD1 | TGTGCCAGCAGTCGTAGCCTAGACAGGGCCGGGGAGCTGTTTTTT | CASSRSLDRAGELFF
. | TRBJ1-1 | TRBV19 | . | TGTGCCAGTAGTATAGACGAGGGGCGCGGGGCTGAAGCTTTCTTT | CASSIDEGRGAEAFF
few | TRBJ1-1 | TRBV5-6 | TRBD1 | TGTGCCAGCAGCCGATCCGGGACAGTCAACACTGAAGCTTTCTTT | CASSRSGTVNTEAFF
few | TRBJ1-1 | TRBV5-1 | . | TGCGCCAGCAGCTTGGACCTCGGGGACACTGAAGCTTTCTTT | CASSLDLGDTEAFF
. | TRBJ2-5 | TRBV4-3 | TRBD2 | TGCGCCAGCAGCCAAGGGAACTGGCGGGGGGCGGAGACCCAGTACTTC | CASSQGNWRGAETQYF
. | TRBJ2-3 | TRBV6-1 | TRBD2 | TGTGCCAGCAGTGCACGGGCTAGCGGGGGGAGCACAGATACGCAGTATTTT | CASSARASGGSTDTQYF
. | TRBJ1-1 | TRBV7-9 | TRBD1 | TGTGCCAGCAGCTACAGTCCGGGACAGGAGAAGAACACTGAAGCTTTCTTT | CASSYSPGQEKNTEAFF
few | TRBJ1-1 | TRBV13 | TRBD1 | TGTGCCAGCAGCGACCAGGGGGCAAGGACTGAAGCTTTCTTT | CASSDQGARTEAFF
. | TRBJ2-3 | TRBV7-9 | . | TGTGCCAGCAGCTCCGCGGGGAGACTCACAGATACGCAGTATTTT | CASSSAGRLTDTQYF
. | TRBJ1-1 | TRBV13 | TRBD1 | TGTGCCAGCAGCTTAGGCGGGGTCTGGACAGGGACCACTGAAGCTTTCTTT | CASSLGGVWTGTTEAFF
. | TRBJ1-3 | TRBV9 | TRBD1 | TGTGCCAGCAGCGCCGAGGGGACAGGCAACACCATATATTTT | CASSAEGTGNTIYF
. | TRBJ2-2 | TRBV19 | . | TGTGCCAGCCAAAGTGACCCCGGACGGCCCGGGGAGCTGTTTTTT | CASQSDPGRPGELFF
. | TRBJ1-5 | TRBV5-1 | . | TGCGCCAGCAGCTTGGAAGTGAATCAGCCCCAGCATTTT | CASSLEVNQPQHF
. | TRBJ1-5 | TRBV19 | TRBD1 | TGTGCCAGTAGTACGGGGACAGAAAACAATCAGCCCCAGCATTTT | CASSTGTENNQPQHF
. | TRBJ1-5 | TRBV4-3 | . | TGCGCCAGCAGCCAATCGTTAAGTAGCAATCAGCCCCAGCATTTT | CASSQSLSSNQPQHF
. | TRBJ2-2 | TRBV5-4 | TRBD1 | TGTGCCAGCAGCCTGGGCGACAGGGCCAGGGGGGAGCTGTTTTTT | CASSLGDRARGELFF
. | TRBJ2-4 | TRBV11-2 | . | TGTGCCAGCAGCTTATCCCAAAACATTCAGTACTTC | CASSLSQNIQYF
once | TRBJ2-7 | TRBV5-6 | . | TGTGCCAGCACTCTAGGACGTTCAAACGAGCAGTACTTC | CASTLGRSNEQYF
. | TRBJ2-7 | TRBV7-2 | . | TGTGCCAGCAGCTTAGTCGCGTACGAGCAGTACTTC | CASSLVAYEQYF
. | TRBJ2-7 | TRBV7-9 | . | TGTGCCAGCAGCTCTATACAGGGACGCCCCTCGGAGCAGTACTTC | CASSSIQGRPSEQYF
. | TRBJ2-3 | TRBV5-6 | . | TGTGCCAGCAGCTGGGGAACAGATACGCAGTATTTT | CASSWGTDTQYF
. | TRBJ1-2 | TRBV20-1 | . | TGCAGTGGGACATCGGACTATGGCTACACCTTC | CSGTSDYGYTF
few | TRBJ1-1 | TRBV27 | TRBD1 | TGTGCCAGCACCGACAGGGTGACGGAAGCTTTCTTT | CASTDRVTEAFF
. | TRBJ1-2 | TRBV19 | TRBD1 | TGTGCCAGTAGTGGGACAGATAATTCTAACTATGGCTACACCTTC | CASSGTDNSNYGYTF